One sample yielded the 17 T cell receptor beta chains listed below, sequenced in a study of T cells expressing NK-cell markers. TCRdb reanalyzed the 5' RACE reads and collapses them to one entry per CDR3 protein, without DNA. The sample has over 150,000 distinct CDR3 sequences; the top ten hold 20% to 25%. The specimen sequenced was blood T cells: a sorted CD56 or NKG2C T cell subset, CD4+ or CD8+ T cells, or bulk PBMC T cells (not recorded which). Every receptor here comes from a man aged 18 to 69 in good health.

The gene calls are TRBV12-3 or TRBV12-4 and TRBJ2-7; checking the TCRdb D call of TRBD2 is not possible without DNA. The CDR3 is 13 residues long. CDR3 region: CASGTHNSYEQYF.

This rearrangement joins TRBV29-1 to TRBJ2-3; TCRdb indicates TRBD2, and absent DNA this call remains unverified. The V gene's germline CDR1 is SQVTM and CDR2 ANQGSEA. The CDR3 has 16 residues. This CDR3 reads CSVPSGGYSSTDTQYF.

The V and J genes are TRBV6-1 and TRBJ2-5; the D gene TCRdb calls, TRBD1, cannot be checked with no DNA. Germline V gene lookup returns CDR1 MNHNS and CDR2 SASEGT. The CDR3 runs 15 residues. CDR3: CASSETGGTGETQYF.

This rearrangement joins TRBV27 to TRBJ2-5. The CDR3 runs to 16 residues. Germline V gene data show CDR1 as MNHEY and CDR2 as SMNVEV (reference sequence). This chain's CDR3 is CASALVQPLIKRTQYF.

The V and J genes are TRBV3-1 and TRBJ2-1; no DNA is available, so the TRBD2 call from TCRdb remains unchecked. Looked up from germline, CDR1 is LGHDT and CDR2 is YNNKEL (reference sequence). The CDR3 length is 18 residues. The CDR3 region is CASSYSLDSSPVYNEQFF.

V gene TRBV25-1 combines with J gene TRBJ1-1; without DNA, the TCRdb call of TRBD1 cannot be checked. Looked up from germline, CDR1 is MGHDK and CDR2 is SYGVNS. This CDR3 region has 14 residues. This CDR3 is CASSEPGSGTEAFF. The full variable domain, its missing parts supplied by reference TRBV25-1 and TRBJ1-1, is EADIYQTPRYLVIGTGKKITLECSQTMGHDKMYWYQQDPGMELHLIHYSYGVNSTEKGDLSSESTVSRIRTEHFPLTLESARPSHTSQYLCASSEPGSGTEAFFGQGTRLTVV.

The chain carries TRBV5-1 and TRBJ2-5; lacking DNA, the TRBD1 call made by TCRdb goes unchecked. Germline CDR1 reads SGHRS; CDR2 reads YFSETQ. CDR3 length: 14 residues. The CDR3 region is CASSLTGVRETQYF.

This chain links TRBV29-1 with TRBJ2-7; no DNA is available, so the TRBD1 call from TCRdb remains unchecked. Per the germline V gene, CDR1 is SQVTM and CDR2 is ANQGSEA. The CDR3 length is 14 residues. CDR3: CSAQLSGQSYEQYF.

CDR3 in amino acids: CASSQTTGIPNTEAFF. The chain combines TRBV4-2 with TRBJ1-1; the D call of TRBD1 rests on TCRdb alone, since no DNA is present to check it. Germline CDR1 is LGHNA and CDR2 is YNFKEQ. This CDR3 is built from 16 residues.

The J gene is TRBJ2-2, the V gene TRBV12-3 or TRBV12-4; there is no DNA to check the TCRdb D call of TRBD1. The CDR3 is 15 amino acids. The CDR3 is CASSLRDRATGELFF.

The chain couples TRBV12-3 or TRBV12-4 to TRBJ1-1; TCRdb's D gene call, TRBD1, goes unchecked for lack of DNA. The CDR3 extends over 14 amino acids. The CDR3 protein is CAIHTGTGMTEAFF.

The V gene is TRBV9, the J gene TRBJ1-1; TCRdb outputs TRBD1, but without DNA this stays unchecked. Germline CDR1 reads SGDLS; CDR2 reads YYNGEE. The CDR3 runs to 16 residues. The CDR3 region is CASMRVSSGQDTEAFF. The full variable domain, with the rest looked up from reference TRBV9 and TRBJ1-1, is DSGVTQTPKHLITATGQRVTLRCSPRSGDLSVYWYQQSLDQGLQFLIQYYNGEERAKGNILERFSAQQFPDLHSELNLSSLELGDSALYFCASMRVSSGQDTEAFFGQGTRLTVV.

The chain couples TRBV14 to TRBJ2-1. The CDR3 totals 16 residues. The V gene's germline CDR1 is SGHDN and CDR2 FVKESK. The CDR3 sequence: CASSYTTGRSYNEQFF.

This rearrangement joins TRBV7-6 to TRBJ1-4. The V gene's germline CDR1 is SGHVS and CDR2 FNYEAQ. This CDR3 comprises 13 residues. CDR3 sequence: CASSLVDYEKLFF.

V is TRBV29-1 and J is TRBJ1-3; no DNA is available, so the TRBD1 call from TCRdb remains unchecked. Germline V gene data show CDR1 as SQVTM and CDR2 as ANQGSEA. The CDR3 runs 13 residues. The CDR3 reads CSARTGAGNTIYF.

The V call is TRBV29-1, the J call TRBJ1-1. The germline V gene has CDR1 SQVTM and CDR2 ANQGSEA. The CDR3 is made up of 13 amino acids. The CDR3 loop reads CSVESRLEAEAFF.

V is TRBV7-8 and J is TRBJ2-4; without DNA, the TCRdb call of TRBD1 cannot be checked. The CDR3 is 16 residues long. Per the germline V gene, CDR1 is SGHVS and CDR2 is FQNEAQ. The CDR3 region is CASSPEVGGLKNIQYF.